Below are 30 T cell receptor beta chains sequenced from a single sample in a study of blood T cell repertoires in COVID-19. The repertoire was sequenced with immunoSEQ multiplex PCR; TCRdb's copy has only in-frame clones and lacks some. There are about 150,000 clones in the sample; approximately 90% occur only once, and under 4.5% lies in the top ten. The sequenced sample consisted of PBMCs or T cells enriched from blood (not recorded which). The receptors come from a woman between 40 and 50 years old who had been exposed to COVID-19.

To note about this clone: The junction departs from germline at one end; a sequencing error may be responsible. Here the CDR3 reads CASSLTSKGILDF. For the CDR3, the DNA is TGTGCCAGCAGCTTAACTTCCAAGGGGATCCTTGACTTC. The chain links TRBV7-3 to TRBJ2-7, with D perhaps TRBD1 (5 bases). CDR3 length: 13 residues. Germline values: CDR1 SGHTA, CDR2 FQGTGA.

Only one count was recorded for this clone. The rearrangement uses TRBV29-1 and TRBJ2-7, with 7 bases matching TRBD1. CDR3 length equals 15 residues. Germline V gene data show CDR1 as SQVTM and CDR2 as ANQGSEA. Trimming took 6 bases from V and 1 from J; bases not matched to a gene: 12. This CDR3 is CSVVFTGAGSYEQYF. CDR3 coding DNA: TGCAGCGTGGTATTTACAGGGGCTGGATCCTACGAGCAGTACTTC.

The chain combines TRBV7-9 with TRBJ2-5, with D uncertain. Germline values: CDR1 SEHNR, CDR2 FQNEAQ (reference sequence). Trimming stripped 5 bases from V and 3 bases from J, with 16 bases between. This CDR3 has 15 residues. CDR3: CASSPLGGGKETQYF. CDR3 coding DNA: TGTGCCAGCAGCCCCCTCGGCGGTGGCAAAGAGACCCAGTACTTC.

The CDR3: CASSPDTTNEKLFF. The CDR3, as DNA: TGTGCCAGCAGTCCGGACACAACTAATGAAAAACTGTTTTTT. J is TRBJ1-4 and V is TRBV3-1 (or the pseudogene TRBV3-2), with TRBD1 as a possible D gene (5 bases). CDR1 LGHDT and CDR2 YNNKEL come from the germline V gene (reference sequence). Trimming cost V 6 bases and J 0 bases, with 8 bases left between them. The CDR3 spans 14 residues.

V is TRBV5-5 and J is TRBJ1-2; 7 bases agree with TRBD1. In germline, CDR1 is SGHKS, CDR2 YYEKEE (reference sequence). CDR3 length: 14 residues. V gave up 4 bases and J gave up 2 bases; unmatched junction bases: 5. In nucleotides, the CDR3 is TGTGCCAGCAGCCCTCAGACAGGGAACTATGGCTACACCTTC. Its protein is CASSPQTGNYGYTF.

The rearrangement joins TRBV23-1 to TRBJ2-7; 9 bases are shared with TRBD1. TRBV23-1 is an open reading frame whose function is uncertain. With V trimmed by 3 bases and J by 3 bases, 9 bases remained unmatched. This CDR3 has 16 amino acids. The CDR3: CASSQHRQGGFYEQYF. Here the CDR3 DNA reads TGCGCCAGCAGTCAGCATAGACAGGGGGGATTCTACGAGCAGTACTTC.

CDR3 sequence: CASSVTGGYNSPLHF. CDR3 nucleotide sequence: TGTGCCAGCAGTGTCACGGGGGGATATAATTCACCCCTCCACTTT. The V and J genes are TRBV25-1 and TRBJ1-6, with D possibly TRBD1 on 5 matching bases. Trimming shortened V by 4 bases and J by 4 bases, and 11 bases separated the two germline ends. Germline CDR1 is MGHDK and CDR2 is SYGVNS. The CDR3 is 15 amino acids.

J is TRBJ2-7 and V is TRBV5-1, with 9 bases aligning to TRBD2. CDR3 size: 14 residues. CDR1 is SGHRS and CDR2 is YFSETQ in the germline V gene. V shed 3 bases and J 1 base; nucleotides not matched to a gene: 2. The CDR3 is CASSSGLASYEQYF. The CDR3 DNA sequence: TGCGCCAGCAGCTCGGGACTAGCATCCTACGAGCAGTACTTC.

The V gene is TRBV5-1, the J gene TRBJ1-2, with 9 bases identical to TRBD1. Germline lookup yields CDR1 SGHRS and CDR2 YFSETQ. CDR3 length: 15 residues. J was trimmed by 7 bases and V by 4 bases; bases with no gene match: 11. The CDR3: CASSTGQGIAGGYTF. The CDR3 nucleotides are TGCGCCAGCAGCACCGGACAGGGGATAGCTGGTGGCTACACCTTC.

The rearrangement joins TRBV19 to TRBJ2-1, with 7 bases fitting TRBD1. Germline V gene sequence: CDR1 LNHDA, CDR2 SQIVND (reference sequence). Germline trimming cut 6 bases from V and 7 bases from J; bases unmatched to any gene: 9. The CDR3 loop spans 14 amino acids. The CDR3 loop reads CASSGQVLLNEQFF. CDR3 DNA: TGTGCCAGTAGCGGACAGGTTCTTTTGAATGAGCAGTTCTTC.

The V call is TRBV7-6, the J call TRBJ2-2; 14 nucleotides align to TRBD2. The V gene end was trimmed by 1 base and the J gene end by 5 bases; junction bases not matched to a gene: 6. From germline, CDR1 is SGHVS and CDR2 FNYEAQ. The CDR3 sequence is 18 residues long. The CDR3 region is CASSLGLAGGPITGELFF. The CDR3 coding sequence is TGTGCCAGCAGCTTAGGACTAGCGGGAGGGCCAATTACCGGGGAGCTGTTTTTT.

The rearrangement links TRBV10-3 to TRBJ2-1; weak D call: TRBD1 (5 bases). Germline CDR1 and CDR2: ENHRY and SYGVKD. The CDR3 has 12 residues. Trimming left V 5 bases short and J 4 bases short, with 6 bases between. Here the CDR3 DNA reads TGTGCCATCAGTCAGGGTTACAATGAGCAGTTCTTC. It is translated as CAISQGYNEQFF.

The CDR3 spells CASSIRTGGLNTEAFF. The CDR3, as DNA: TGTGCCAGTAGTATCAGGACAGGGGGTTTGAACACTGAAGCTTTCTTT. The chain is built from TRBV19 and TRBJ1-1; 10 nucleotides align to TRBD1. This CDR3 spans 16 amino acids. Germline assignment: CDR1 LNHDA and CDR2 SQIVND (reference sequence). V lost 3 bases to trimming and J lost 0 bases; unmatched junction nucleotides: 4.

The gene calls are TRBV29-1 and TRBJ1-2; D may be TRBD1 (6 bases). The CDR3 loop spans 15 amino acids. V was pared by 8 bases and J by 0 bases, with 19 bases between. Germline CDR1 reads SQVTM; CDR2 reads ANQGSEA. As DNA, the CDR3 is TGCAGCTCCGCACAGGGCCGGAACACTAACTATGGCTACACCTTC. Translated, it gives CSSAQGRNTNYGYTF.

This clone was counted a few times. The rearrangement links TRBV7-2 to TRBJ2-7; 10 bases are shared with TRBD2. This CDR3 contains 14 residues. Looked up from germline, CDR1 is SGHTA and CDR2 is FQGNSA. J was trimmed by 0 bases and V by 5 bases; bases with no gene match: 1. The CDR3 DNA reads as TGTGCCAGCAGCAGGACTAGCGGCTCCTACGAGCAGTACTTC. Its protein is CASSRTSGSYEQYF.

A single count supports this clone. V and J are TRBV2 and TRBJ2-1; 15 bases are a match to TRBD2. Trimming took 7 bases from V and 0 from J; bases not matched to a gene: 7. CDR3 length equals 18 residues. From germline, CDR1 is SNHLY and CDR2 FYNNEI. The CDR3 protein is CASMIGTSGRSSYNEQFF. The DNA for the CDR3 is TGTGCCAGCATGATCGGGACTAGCGGGAGGTCCTCCTACAATGAGCAGTTCTTC.

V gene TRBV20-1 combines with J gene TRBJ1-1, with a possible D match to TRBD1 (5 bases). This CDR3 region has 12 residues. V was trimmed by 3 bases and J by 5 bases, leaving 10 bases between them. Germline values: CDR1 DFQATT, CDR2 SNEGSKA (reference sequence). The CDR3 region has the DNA TGCAGTGCTAGTCCGGGGGTAACTGAAGCTTTCTTT. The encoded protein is CSASPGVTEAFF.

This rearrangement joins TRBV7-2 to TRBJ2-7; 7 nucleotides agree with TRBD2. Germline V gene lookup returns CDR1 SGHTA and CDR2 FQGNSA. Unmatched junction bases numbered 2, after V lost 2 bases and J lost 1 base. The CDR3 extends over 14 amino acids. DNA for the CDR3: TGTGCCAGCAGCTTATTTAGCGGGTCCTACGAGCAGTACTTC. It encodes CASSLFSGSYEQYF.

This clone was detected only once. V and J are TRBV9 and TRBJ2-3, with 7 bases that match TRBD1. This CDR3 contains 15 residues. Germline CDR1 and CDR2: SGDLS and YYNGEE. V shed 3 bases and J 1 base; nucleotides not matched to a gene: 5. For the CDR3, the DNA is TGTGCCAGCAGCGGGACAGGCTGGGGCACAGATACGCAGTATTTT. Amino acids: CASSGTGWGTDTQYF. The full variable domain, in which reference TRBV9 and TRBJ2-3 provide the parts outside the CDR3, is DSGVTQTPKHLITATGQRVTLRCSPRSGDLSVYWYQQSLDQGLQFLIQYYNGEERAKGNILERFSAQQFPDLHSELNLSSLELGDSALYFCASSGTGWGTDTQYFGPGTRLTVL.

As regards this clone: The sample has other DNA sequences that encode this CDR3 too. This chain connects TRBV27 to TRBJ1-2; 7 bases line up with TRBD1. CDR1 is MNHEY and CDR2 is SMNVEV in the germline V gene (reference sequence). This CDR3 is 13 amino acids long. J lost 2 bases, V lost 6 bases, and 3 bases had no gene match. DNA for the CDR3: TGTGCCAGCAGCCTGACAGGGAACTATGGCTACACCTTC. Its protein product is CASSLTGNYGYTF.

The CDR3 DNA sequence: TGTGCCAGCAGTTATAGACAGGGCCGGGAAAAACTGTTTTTT. This encodes CASSYRQGREKLFF. The chain combines TRBV6-5 with TRBJ1-4, with 7 nucleotides matching TRBD1. The CDR3 contains 14 residues. V was clipped by 3 bases and J by 8 bases; unmatched bases: 6. Per the germline V gene, CDR1 is MNHEY and CDR2 is SVGAGI.

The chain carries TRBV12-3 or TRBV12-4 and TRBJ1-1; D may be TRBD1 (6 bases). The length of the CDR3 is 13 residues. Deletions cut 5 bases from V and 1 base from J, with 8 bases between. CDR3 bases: TGTGCCAGCAGTAGACAGGAGAACACTGAAGCTTTCTTT. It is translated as CASSRQENTEAFF.

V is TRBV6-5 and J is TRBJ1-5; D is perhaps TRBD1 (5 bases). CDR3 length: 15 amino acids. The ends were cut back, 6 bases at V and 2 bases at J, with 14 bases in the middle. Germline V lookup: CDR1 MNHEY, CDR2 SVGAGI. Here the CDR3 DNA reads TGTGCCAGCAGCCTCGACAGACGGGGCAATCAGCCCCAGCATTTT. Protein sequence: CASSLDRRGNQPQHF.

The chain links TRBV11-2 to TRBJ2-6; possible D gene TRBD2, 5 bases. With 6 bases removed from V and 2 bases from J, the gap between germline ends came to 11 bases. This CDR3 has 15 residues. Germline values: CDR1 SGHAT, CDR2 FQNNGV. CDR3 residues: CASSPTGTGANVLTF. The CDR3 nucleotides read TGTGCCAGCAGTCCAACCGGGACTGGGGCCAACGTCCTGACTTTC.

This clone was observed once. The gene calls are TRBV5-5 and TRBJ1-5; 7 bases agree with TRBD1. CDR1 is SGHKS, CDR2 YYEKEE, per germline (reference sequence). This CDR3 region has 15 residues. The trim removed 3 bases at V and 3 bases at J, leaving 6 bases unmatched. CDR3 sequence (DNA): TGTGCCAGCAGCTACCAGGGGGGCTTCAATCAGCCCCAGCATTTT. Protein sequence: CASSYQGGFNQPQHF.

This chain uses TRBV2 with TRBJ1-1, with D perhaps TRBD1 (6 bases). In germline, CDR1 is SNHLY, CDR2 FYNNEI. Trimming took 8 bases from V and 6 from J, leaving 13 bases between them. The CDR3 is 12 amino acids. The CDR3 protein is CASELGAPEAFF. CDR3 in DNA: TGTGCCAGCGAGTTGGGGGCCCCTGAAGCTTTCTTT.

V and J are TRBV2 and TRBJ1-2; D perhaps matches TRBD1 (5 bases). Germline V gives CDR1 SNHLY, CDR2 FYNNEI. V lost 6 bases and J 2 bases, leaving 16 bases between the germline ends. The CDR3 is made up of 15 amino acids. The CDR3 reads CASSPTMGPNYGYTF. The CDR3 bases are TGTGCCAGCAGCCCAACGATGGGGCCCAACTATGGCTACACCTTC.

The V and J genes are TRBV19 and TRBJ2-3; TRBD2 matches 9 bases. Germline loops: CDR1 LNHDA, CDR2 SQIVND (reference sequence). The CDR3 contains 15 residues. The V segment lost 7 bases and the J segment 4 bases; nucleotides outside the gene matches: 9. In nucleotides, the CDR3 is TGTGCCAGTACCCTTAGCGGGAGCCCGGCAGATACGCAGTATTTT. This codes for CASTLSGSPADTQYF.

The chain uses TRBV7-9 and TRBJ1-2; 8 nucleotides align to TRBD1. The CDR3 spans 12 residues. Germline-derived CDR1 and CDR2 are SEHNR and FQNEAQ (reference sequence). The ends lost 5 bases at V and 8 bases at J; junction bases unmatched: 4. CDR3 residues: CASSRTGGGYTF. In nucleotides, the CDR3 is TGTGCCAGCAGCAGAACAGGGGGAGGCTACACCTTC. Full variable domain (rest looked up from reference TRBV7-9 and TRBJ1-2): DTGVSQNPRHKITKRGQNVTFRCDPISEHNRLYWYRQTLGQGPEFLTYFQNEAQLEKSRLLSDRFSAERPKGSFSTLEIQRTEQGDSAMYLCASSRTGGGYTFGSGTRLTVV.

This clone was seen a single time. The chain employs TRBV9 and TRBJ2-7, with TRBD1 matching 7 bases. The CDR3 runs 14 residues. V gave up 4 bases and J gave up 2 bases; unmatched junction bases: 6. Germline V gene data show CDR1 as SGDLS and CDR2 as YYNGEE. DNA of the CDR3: TGTGCCAGCAGCAACGGACAGGCTACCTACGAGCAGTACTTC. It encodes CASSNGQATYEQYF.